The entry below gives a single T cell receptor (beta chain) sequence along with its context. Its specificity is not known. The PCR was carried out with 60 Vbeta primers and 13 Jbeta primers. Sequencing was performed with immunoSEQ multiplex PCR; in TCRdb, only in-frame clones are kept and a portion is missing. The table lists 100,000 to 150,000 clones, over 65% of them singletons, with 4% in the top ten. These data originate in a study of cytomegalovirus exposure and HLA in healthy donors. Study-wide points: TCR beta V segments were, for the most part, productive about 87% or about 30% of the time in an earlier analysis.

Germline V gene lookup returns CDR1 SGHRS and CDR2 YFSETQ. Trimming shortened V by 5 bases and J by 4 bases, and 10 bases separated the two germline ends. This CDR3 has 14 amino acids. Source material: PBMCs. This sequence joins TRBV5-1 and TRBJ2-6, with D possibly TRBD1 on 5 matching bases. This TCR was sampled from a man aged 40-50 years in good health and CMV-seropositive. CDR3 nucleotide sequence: TGCGCCAGCAGGTCAGGGTCCGGGGCCAACGTCCTGACTTTC. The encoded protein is CASRSGSGANVLTF.